Shown below are 5 T cell receptor beta chains from a single sample sequenced in a study of control samples from healthy donors and cancer patients. Assay: immunoSEQ multiplex PCR; the TCRdb copy retains only in-frame clones and omits some. This sample has more than 100,000 clones, with about nine tenths found just once. The sample taken for sequencing was blood. These receptors all stem from a man aged 35-49 years in good health.

The chain uses TRBV3-1 (or the pseudogene TRBV3-2) and TRBJ1-2, with 7 nucleotides matching TRBD1. V dropped 4 bases and J dropped 1; count of bases not matched to a gene: 9. The germline gives CDR1 LGHDT, CDR2 YNNKEL (reference sequence). The CDR3 runs 16 residues. The CDR3 here is CASSLEGDRHNYGYTF. The CDR3 nucleotides are TGTGCCAGCAGCCTGGAGGGGGACAGACATAACTATGGCTACACCTTC.

The rearrangement joins TRBV6-5 to TRBJ2-3; 11 positions agree with TRBD2. Trimming removed 7 bases from V and 7 bases from J; junction bases left unmatched: 7. The CDR3 loop spans 14 amino acids. From germline, CDR1 is MNHEY and CDR2 SVGAGI. The CDR3 loop reads CASTPGLAANTQYF. In DNA form, the CDR3 reads TGTGCCAGCACCCCGGGACTAGCGGCGAATACGCAGTATTTT.

The rearrangement uses TRBV6-5 and TRBJ1-6; D unresolved. This CDR3 region has 14 residues. The ends were cut back, 2 bases at V and 7 bases at J, with 9 bases in the middle. Germline CDR1 reads MNHEY; CDR2 reads SVGAGI. Here the CDR3 reads CASSYGYKNSPLHF. The CDR3 DNA is TGTGCCAGCAGTTACGGCTACAAAAATTCACCCCTCCACTTT.

The chain has TRBV29-1 and TRBJ1-4; 9 bases map to TRBD1. Germline trimming cut 6 bases from V and 7 bases from J; bases unmatched to any gene: 9. The CDR3 length is 14 residues. Germline V gene sequence: CDR1 SQVTM, CDR2 ANQGSEA. The CDR3 coding sequence is TGCAGCGTCGGCAGAGACAGGGGGAGTGAAAAACTGTTTTTT. It specifies CSVGRDRGSEKLFF.

This chain uses TRBV7-2 with TRBJ2-3; 9 nucleotides align to TRBD2. V shed 2 bases, J shed 0 bases, and the junction held 9 bases outside the gene matches. The CDR3 is 18 amino acids. Looked up from germline, CDR1 is SGHTA and CDR2 is FQGNSA. The CDR3 sequence is CASSLTSSGGGSTDTQYF. The DNA for the CDR3 is TGTGCCAGCAGCTTAACTAGTAGCGGGGGAGGCAGCACAGATACGCAGTATTTT.